These T cell receptor beta chains were read from a single sample in a study of blood T cell repertoires in COVID-19. TCRdb's table, derived via immunoSEQ multiplex PCR, lists solely in-frame clones and lacks some. The data show 250,000 to 300,000 clones, about 89% seen once. The material sequenced was peripheral blood. These receptor sequences come from a woman in her twenties or thirties with COVID-19, enrolled during active disease. The CDR3 runs from the conserved cysteine through the conserved F or W. The D gene is left open where the match is weak. Clone size is not always given. Where it is, it says once, few, many or a class for expanded clones.

v_gene	j_gene	abundance	d_gene	CDR3nt	CDR3aa
TRBV28	TRBJ1-1	-	-	TGTGCCAGCAGTGAAATACTTACAGGGTTCATGAACACTGAAGCTTTCTTT	CASSEILTGFMNTEAFF
TRBV15	TRBJ2-3	-	-	TGTGCCACCAGCAGGAGTCGTTCTAGCACAGATACGCAGTATTTT	CATSRSRSSTDTQYF
TRBV2	TRBJ2-7	-	-	TGTGCCAGCAACGGAGAACCCTACGAGCAGTACTTC	CASNGEPYEQYF
TRBV21-1	TRBJ1-5	-	-	TGTGCCAGCAGCCCGAAGGCGGCACTTCCCTCCTATAGCAATCAGCCCCAGCATTTT	CASSPKAALPSYSNQPQHF
TRBV11-2	TRBJ2-5	few	TRBD1	TGTGCCAGCAGGAAATCTACAGGGGGAGAGACCCAGTACTTC	CASRKSTGGETQYF
TRBV30	TRBJ1-5	few	-	TGTGCCTGGAGTCCCTGGGACAAGTCGAGCAATCAGCCCCAGCATTTT	CAWSPWDKSSNQPQHF
TRBV4-1	TRBJ1-1	few	-	TGCGCCAGCAGCCAAGTCCAGGGAGGGAACACTGAAGCTTTCTTT	CASSQVQGGNTEAFF
TRBV3-1/TRBV3-2	TRBJ1-6	-	TRBD1	TGTGCCAGCAGCCCTCCGGGACAGGGGAGAACATCACCCCTCCACTTT	CASSPPGQGRTSPLHF
TRBV10-1	TRBJ2-1	-	-	TGCGCCAGCAGTGAGCGGCAAGGGGAATACAATGAGCAGTTCTTC	CASSERQGEYNEQFF
TRBV9	TRBJ2-2	-	-	TGTGCCAGCAGCGTAGGTGTTAGCGGGAACACCGGGGAGCTGTTTTTT	CASSVGVSGNTGELFF
TRBV19	TRBJ2-2	-	-	TGTGCCAGTAGTATGCCCCACAGGATACCCACCGGGGAGCTGTTTTTT	CASSMPHRIPTGELFF
TRBV28	TRBJ2-2	-	-	TGTGCCAGCAGTTTATCAGGGGAGCTGTTTTTT	CASSLSGELFF
TRBV3-1/TRBV3-2	TRBJ2-7	-	TRBD2	TGTGCCAGCAGCCATTGGACTAGCCCCTACGAGCAGTACTTC	CASSHWTSPYEQYF
TRBV27	TRBJ1-4	-	-	TGTGCCAGCAGTGTAAACAGGGTAGAAAAACTGTTTTTT	CASSVNRVEKLFF
TRBV24-1	TRBJ2-2	-	-	TGTGCCACCAGTGTTCAGAGGACAGGGGAGCTGTTTTTT	CATSVQRTGELFF
TRBV27	TRBJ2-1	-	-	TGTGCCAGCAGTTATACTACAGGGCAAACGCCCTACAATGAGCAGTTCTTC	CASSYTTGQTPYNEQFF
TRBV24-1	TRBJ1-4	-	-	TGTGCCACCAGTGACCAGGGTTCCCATGAAAAACTGTTTTTT	CATSDQGSHEKLFF
TRBV7-6	TRBJ2-7	-	-	TGTGCCAGCAGCCACCCGCGAAATGCTCAGGGGAAATCCTACGAGCAGTACTTC	CASSHPRNAQGKSYEQYF
TRBV3-1/TRBV3-2	TRBJ1-2	-	-	TGTGCCAGCAGTCCGAGGGGGGGATCCACCTATGGCTACACCTTC	CASSPRGGSTYGYTF
TRBV28	TRBJ2-7	-	TRBD2	TGTGCCAGCAGTTTCCGCCTAGCGGGAAGCTCCTACGAGCAGTACTTC	CASSFRLAGSSYEQYF
TRBV2	TRBJ2-7	once	TRBD2	TGTGCCAGCAGTGATCCCAGGGAGACGAGTAGGGAAGGGACTAGGAAGTACTACGAGCAGTACTTC	CASSDPRETSREGTRKYYEQYF
TRBV18	TRBJ1-4	once	-	TGTGCCAGCTCACCGATCCAGGGATTTAATGAAAAACTGTTTTTT	CASSPIQGFNEKLFF
TRBV28	TRBJ1-1	-	-	TGTGCCAGCAGTGTAAACAGACCCCGGAACACTGAAGCTTTCTTT	CASSVNRPRNTEAFF
TRBV7-9	TRBJ1-6	-	TRBD1	TGTGCCAGCAGCTTAGTCGGGACAGCAAATTCACCCCTCCACTTT	CASSLVGTANSPLHF
TRBV27	TRBJ1-3	-	TRBD1	TGTGCCAGCGGATCCACAGGGGACACTGCTGGAAACACCATATATTTT	CASGSTGDTAGNTIYF
TRBV19	TRBJ1-2	-	-	TGTGCCAGTAGTTCACAGGGATACGGCTACACCTTC	CASSSQGYGYTF
TRBV18	TRBJ2-7	once	TRBD1	TGTGCCAGCTCACCATTGGACAGGGGTCCCCTCGAGCAGTACTTC	CASSPLDRGPLEQYF
TRBV15	TRBJ2-7	-	-	TGTGCCACCAGCAGAGAGGGCGGGAACTCCTACGAGCAGTACTTC	CATSREGGNSYEQYF
TRBV6-5	TRBJ2-7	-	-	TGTGCCAGCAGTTCGACAGAGCTTTACTACGAGCAGTACTTC	CASSSTELYYEQYF
TRBV30	TRBJ2-3	-	-	TGTGCCTGGAGTCCGGGGGGCACAGATACGCAGTATTTT	CAWSPGGTDTQYF
TRBV7-3	TRBJ1-1	-	-	TGTGCCAGCAGCTTATACGCTAAGAACACTGAAGCTTTCTTT	CASSLYAKNTEAFF
TRBV6-2/TRBV6-3	TRBJ1-3	-	TRBD1	TGTGCCAGCAGTTACGGTCATTTCCGGGACAGCTTCTCTGGAAACACCATATATTTT	CASSYGHFRDSFSGNTIYF
TRBV11-2	TRBJ2-1	-	TRBD2	TGTGCCAGCAGCGAGGACCGCGGGGGGTACAATGAGCAGTTCTTC	CASSEDRGGYNEQFF
TRBV19	TRBJ1-6	-	-	TGTGCCAGTAGTGCCCGAAGGTCCGGGACACCCAATTCACCCCTCCACTTT	CASSARRSGTPNSPLHF
TRBV30	TRBJ1-5	-	TRBD1	TGTGCCTGGGGTACAGGGGAAGGGCAGCCCCAGCATTTT	CAWGTGEGQPQHF
TRBV28	TRBJ2-5	-	TRBD1	TGTGCCAGCAGTTTATTTAGGGACAGTAGAGAGACCCAGTACTTC	CASSLFRDSRETQYF
TRBV7-2	TRBJ1-2	-	-	TGTGCCAGCAGCTTAGGGCAGGCCGGAGAGGGCTATGGCTACACCTTC	CASSLGQAGEGYGYTF
TRBV7-9	TRBJ2-7	-	-	TGTGCCAGCAGGGCAGACATTACCTACGAGCAGTACTTC	CASRADITYEQYF
TRBV18	TRBJ1-2	-	TRBD1	TGTGCCAGCTCATCGACAGGGGACTATGGCTACACCTTC	CASSSTGDYGYTF
TRBV28	TRBJ2-1	-	TRBD1	TGTGCCAGCAGTCGCGCTCGCCGGGACAGGGGGTACAATGAGCAGTTCTTC	CASSRARRDRGYNEQFF
TRBV3-1/TRBV3-2	TRBJ1-1	-	-	TGTGCCAGCAGCCAAGATCAGATAAACACTGAAGCTTTCTTT	CASSQDQINTEAFF
TRBV18	TRBJ1-3	few	TRBD1	TGTGCCAGCTCAATACGACAGGGTGATTCTGGAAACACCATATATTTT	CASSIRQGDSGNTIYF
TRBV10-2	TRBJ1-2	-	-	TGCGCCAGCAGGCCCCCTGACAGTCGGGGCTACACCTTC	CASRPPDSRGYTF
TRBV2	TRBJ2-3	once	-	TGTGCCAGCACCGGGACTACAGATACGCAGTATTTT	CASTGTTDTQYF
TRBV19	TRBJ2-2	-	TRBD2	TGTGCCAGTAGTATACTGACGGGGGGTAACACCGGGGAGCTGTTTTTT	CASSILTGGNTGELFF
TRBV6-5	TRBJ1-2	-	TRBD1	TGTGCCAGCATCCGAGACAGGGGCTATGGCTACACCTTC	CASIRDRGYGYTF